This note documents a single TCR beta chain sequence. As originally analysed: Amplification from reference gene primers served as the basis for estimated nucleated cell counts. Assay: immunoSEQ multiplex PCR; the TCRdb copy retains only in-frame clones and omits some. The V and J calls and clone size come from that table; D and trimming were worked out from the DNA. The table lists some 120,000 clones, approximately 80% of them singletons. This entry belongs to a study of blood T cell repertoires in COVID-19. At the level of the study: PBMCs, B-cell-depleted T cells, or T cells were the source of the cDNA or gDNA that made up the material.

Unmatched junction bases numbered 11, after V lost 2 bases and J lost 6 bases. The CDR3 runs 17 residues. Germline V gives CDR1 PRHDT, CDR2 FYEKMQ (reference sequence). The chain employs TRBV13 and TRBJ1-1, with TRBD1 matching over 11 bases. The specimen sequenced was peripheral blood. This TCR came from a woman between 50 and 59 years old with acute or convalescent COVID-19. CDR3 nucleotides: TGTGCCAGCAGCTTAAGGAGTTGGACAGGGGGCGAACCTGAAGCTTTCTTT. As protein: CASSLRSWTGGEPEAFF. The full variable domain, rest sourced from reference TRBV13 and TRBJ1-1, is AAGVIQSPRHLIKEKRETATLKCYPIPRHDTVYWYQQGPGQDPQFLISFYEKMQSDKGSIPDRFSAQQFSDYHSELNMSSLELGDSALYFCASSLRSWTGGEPEAFFGQGTRLTVV.